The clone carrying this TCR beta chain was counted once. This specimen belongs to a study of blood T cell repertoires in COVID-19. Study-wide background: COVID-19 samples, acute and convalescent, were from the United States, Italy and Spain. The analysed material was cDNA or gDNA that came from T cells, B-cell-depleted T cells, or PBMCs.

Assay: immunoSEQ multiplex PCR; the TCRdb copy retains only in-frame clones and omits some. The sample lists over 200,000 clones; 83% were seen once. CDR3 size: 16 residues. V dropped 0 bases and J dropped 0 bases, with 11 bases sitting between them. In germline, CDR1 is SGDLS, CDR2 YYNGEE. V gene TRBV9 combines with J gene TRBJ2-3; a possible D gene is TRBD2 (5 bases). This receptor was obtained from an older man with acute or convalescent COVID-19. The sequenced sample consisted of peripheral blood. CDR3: CASSVGVATSTDTQYF. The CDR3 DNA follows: TGTGCCAGCAGCGTAGGGGTAGCGACTAGCACAGATACGCAGTATTTT.